Below are 20 T cell receptor beta chains sequenced from a single sample in a study of T cell responses to AZD1222 COVID-19 vaccine. The assay was immunoSEQ multiplex PCR, and TCRdb's table has in-frame clones only and misses some. Here the sample spans 120,000 or so clones, roughly nine tenths being singletons. Sequenced material: peripheral blood, taken on day 0 of AZD1222 vaccination. The receptors were sampled from an adult in good health.

The chain recombines TRBV3-1 (or the pseudogene TRBV3-2) with TRBJ2-1, with TRBD2 matching 12 bases. Germline V gives CDR1 LGHDT, CDR2 YNNKEL (reference sequence). The CDR3 runs 16 residues. The junction had 8 bases not matched to a gene; V was cut back by 4 bases and J by 7 bases. The CDR3 bases are TGTGCCAGCAGCCGCTCTAGCGGGGGGGCTTCAAATGAGCAGTTCTTC. Encoded protein: CASSRSSGGASNEQFF.

The chain is built from TRBV27 and TRBJ1-6; D not resolved. CDR3 size: 17 residues. Per germline, CDR1 MNHEY and CDR2 SMNVEV (reference sequence). Trimming left V 7 bases short and J 1 base short, with 17 bases between. CDR3 coding DNA: TGTGCCAGCATGGTCTCTAGAACCAAGTCCTATAATTCACCCCTCCACTTT. Translation gives CASMVSRTKSYNSPLHF.

This clone was recorded once. This chain connects TRBV9 to TRBJ1-5; D remains unclear. The CDR3 has 13 residues. Trimming removed 0 bases from V and 6 bases from J, with 7 bases in between. CDR1 is SGDLS and CDR2 is YYNGEE in the germline V gene. In DNA, the CDR3 is TGTGCCAGCAGCGTAGGGAGTTCTCAGCCCCAGCATTTT. Encoded protein: CASSVGSSQPQHF.

V is TRBV7-6 and J is TRBJ2-7; either TRBD1 or TRBD2 may supply D (5 bases each). The CDR3 extends over 12 amino acids. The germline CDR1 and CDR2 sequences are SGHVS and FNYEAQ. Trimming shortened V by 5 bases and J by 5 bases, and 10 bases separated the two germline ends. CDR3 nucleotide sequence: TGTGCCAGCAGCGAGGGGCCGAACGAGCAGTACTTC. This encodes CASSEGPNEQYF.

The CDR3 DNA reads TGTGCCAGCAGCCCTTGGGCAGGGCGACAGCCCCAGCATTTT. Translation: CASSPWAGRQPQHF. The chain uses TRBV5-4 and TRBJ1-5; the D gene is possibly TRBD1 (5 bases). The germline gives CDR1 SGHNT, CDR2 YYREEE (reference sequence). The CDR3 runs to 14 residues. V lost 4 bases to trimming and J lost 7 bases, with 15 bases between them. The variable domain in full, with the rest retrieved from reference TRBV5-4 and TRBJ1-5, is ETGVTQSPTHLIKTRGQQVTLRCSSQSGHNTVSWYQQALGQGPQFIFQYYREEENGRGNFPPRFSGLQFPNYSSELNVNALELDDSALYLCASSPWAGRQPQHFGDGTRLSIL.

The chain joins TRBV9 to TRBJ1-1, with a possible D match to TRBD1 (5 bases). Germline CDR1 is SGDLS and CDR2 is YYNGEE. Trimming removed 0 bases from V and 0 bases from J, with 9 bases in between. CDR3 length: 15 amino acids. The CDR3, as DNA: TGTGCCAGCAGCGTAGGGCCGGGGGTGAACACTGAAGCTTTCTTT. This gives the protein CASSVGPGVNTEAFF.

V and J are TRBV28 and TRBJ2-3; 7 bases fit TRBD1. J gave up 9 bases and V 10 bases, and 13 bases lay outside the gene matches. Per germline, CDR1 MDHEN and CDR2 SYDVKM. The CDR3 runs 13 residues. CDR3 sequence (DNA): TGTGCCACTGACTCCTACAGGGGTGGAACGCAGTATTTT. It encodes CATDSYRGGTQYF.

The chain carries TRBV30 and TRBJ2-2, with D tentatively TRBD1 (5 bases). Per germline, CDR1 GTSNPN and CDR2 SVGIG (reference sequence). This CDR3 has 15 residues. V was pared by 4 bases and J by 0 bases, with 12 bases between. As DNA, the CDR3 is TGTGCCTGGAACTCAGGGTCGGCGAACACCGGGGAGCTGTTTTTT. It is translated as CAWNSGSANTGELFF.

The chain carries TRBV27 and TRBJ2-7; TRBD2 matches at 11 bases. The CDR3 contains 15 residues. V lost 6 bases to trimming and J lost 0 bases; unmatched junction nucleotides: 4. Germline lookup yields CDR1 MNHEY and CDR2 SMNVEV (reference sequence). CDR3 region: CASRASGGLSYEQYF. The CDR3 DNA follows: TGTGCCAGCAGGGCTAGCGGGGGGCTCTCCTACGAGCAGTACTTC.

The genes are TRBV7-3 and TRBJ1-6; 9 bases fit TRBD1. V lost 3 bases and J lost 7; bases outside the gene matches: 4. CDR1 SGHTA and CDR2 FQGTGA come from the germline V gene. The CDR3 runs to 15 residues. The CDR3 DNA follows: TGTGCCAGCAGCTTGGGAGGACAGGGGAATTCACCCCTCCACTTT. Its translation: CASSLGGQGNSPLHF.

The chain links TRBV5-1 to TRBJ2-1, with D possibly called TRBD1 or TRBD2 (6 bases each). Germline V lookup: CDR1 SGHRS, CDR2 YFSETQ. The CDR3 consists of 15 residues. V lost 6 bases, J lost 5 bases, and 18 bases lay in between. CDR3 region: CASMIGGRINNEQFF. Written as DNA, the CDR3 is TGCGCCAGCATGATTGGGGGGCGAATAAACAATGAGCAGTTCTTC.

The chain uses TRBV11-2 and TRBJ1-5; no reliable D call. Trimming cost V 4 bases and J 6 bases, with 10 bases left between them. Germline V CDR1 and CDR2: SGHAT, FQNNGV. CDR3 length: 13 amino acids. CDR3 sequence reads: CASSSDPAQPQHF. CDR3 nucleotide sequence: TGTGCCAGCAGCTCTGACCCGGCTCAGCCCCAGCATTTT.

The chain is built from TRBV27 and TRBJ2-3; D gene uncertain. Germline V gene lookup returns CDR1 MNHEY and CDR2 SMNVEV (reference sequence). Trimming took off 5 bases at V and 4 bases at J, with 10 bases between the two ends. The CDR3 covers 13 residues. The CDR3 is CASSRLGADTQYF. DNA for the CDR3: TGTGCCAGCAGTAGGCTTGGCGCAGATACGCAGTATTTT.

The chain links TRBV27 to TRBJ2-7; 10 bases match TRBD2. With 6 bases clipped from V and 3 bases from J, the junction kept 11 bases outside the gene matches. The CDR3 sequence is 16 residues long. CDR1 is MNHEY and CDR2 is SMNVEV in the germline V gene (reference sequence). CDR3 bases: TGTGCCAGCAGCTCTCTAGCGGGAGTAGGGTACTACGAGCAGTACTTC. It yields the protein CASSSLAGVGYYEQYF.

This clone was observed a few times. CDR3 DNA: TGTGCCAGCAGCTTTGGGCACGGGGGCACCATATATTTT. It encodes CASSFGHGGTIYF. The genes are TRBV13 and TRBJ1-3, with D possibly being TRBD1 (5 bases). V shed 3 bases and J shed 9 bases, with 12 bases lying between them. Per the germline V gene, CDR1 is PRHDT and CDR2 is FYEKMQ (reference sequence). The CDR3 spans 13 residues.

This sequence joins TRBV2 and TRBJ1-2; D ambiguous. Looked up from germline, CDR1 is SNHLY and CDR2 is FYNNEI. The CDR3 length is 12 residues. V lost 2 bases and J 4 bases, leaving 5 bases between the germline ends. The CDR3 DNA follows: TGTGCCAGCAGTGAATGGGTCTATGGCTACACCTTC. Translating gives CASSEWVYGYTF.

The rearrangement joins TRBV5-4 to TRBJ2-7, with TRBD1 identical over 7 bases. The V gene's germline CDR1 is SGHNT and CDR2 YYREEE (reference sequence). The junction had 10 bases not matched to a gene; V was cut back by 3 bases and J by 1 base. The length of the CDR3 is 16 residues. Written as DNA, the CDR3 is TGTGCCAGCAGCTCGGGTGGGACAGCTTTATCCTACGAGCAGTACTTC. Amino acid sequence: CASSSGGTALSYEQYF.

The chain is built from TRBV28 and TRBJ1-5; tentative D call: TRBD1 (6 bases). From germline, CDR1 is MDHEN and CDR2 SYDVKM. V lost 5 bases and J 1 base, leaving 9 bases between the germline ends. The CDR3 has 14 residues. The CDR3: CASSRTASNQPQHF. DNA of the CDR3: TGTGCCAGCAGTCGGACAGCCAGCAATCAGCCCCAGCATTTT.

The CDR3 region has the DNA TGTGCCTGGAGTTCCCGGACCTTCCCCCTGAGGTCCTACGAGCAGTACTTC. Translated: CAWSSRTFPLRSYEQYF. The chain recombines TRBV30 with TRBJ2-7, with no clear D. From germline, CDR1 is GTSNPN and CDR2 SVGIG (reference sequence). The CDR3 contains 17 residues. Trimming cost V 2 bases and J 1 base, with 21 bases left between them.

The rearrangement uses TRBV7-8 and TRBJ2-1; TRBD2 agrees at 7 bases. V gave up 2 bases and J gave up 5 bases; unmatched junction bases: 6. The CDR3 spans 15 residues. CDR1 is SGHVS and CDR2 is FQNEAQ in the germline V gene. The CDR3 coding sequence is TGTGCCAGCAGCTTATGGCGGGAGAGGGACAATGAGCAGTTCTTC. As protein: CASSLWRERDNEQFF.